A selection of T cell receptor beta chains follows, all from one sample in a study of identical twins. TCRdb analysed the 5' RACE reads with MiXCR anew, one entry per CDR3 protein. The sample shows some 330,000 distinct CDR3 sequences, around 9% of them seen only once. The sample comprised naive T cells sorted from blood. The receptors derive from a woman aged 45 to 65 in good health. The CDR3 runs from the conserved cysteine through the conserved F or W. The D gene is left open where the match is weak. Where a row states a size, it is once, few, many or the class of an expanded clone; other rows omit it.

>TRBD1|TRBJ1-2|TRBV6-1|-
CATYTDRGYGYTF
TGTGCCACCTACACCGACAGGGGCTATGGCTACACCTTC
>-|TRBJ2-5|TRBV5-6|-
CASSSLAGVETQYF
TGTGCCAGCAGCTCACTAGCTGGCGTGGAGACCCAGTACTTC
>-|TRBJ2-2|TRBV29-1|many
CSVEERYTGELFF
TGCAGCGTTGAAGAGCGTTACACCGGGGAGCTGTTTTTT
>-|TRBJ2-4|TRBV28|few
CASSWTLAKNIQYF
TGTGCCAGCAGCTGGACATTGGCCAAAAACATTCAGTACTTC
>TRBD2|TRBJ2-1|TRBV9|-
CASSVEAGNEQFF
TGTGCCAGCAGCGTAGAAGCGGGGAATGAGCAGTTCTTC
>TRBD1|TRBJ2-2|TRBV5-1|-
CASSLWDRESNTGELFF
TGCGCCAGCAGCTTGTGGGACAGGGAGTCGAACACCGGGGAGCTGTTTTTT
>-|TRBJ1-1|TRBV2|-
CASIIGTSRTEAFF
TGTGCCAGCATTATCGGGACGTCAAGAACTGAAGCTTTCTTT
>TRBD2|TRBJ2-1|TRBV20-1|few
CSASRTSGVYEQFF
TGCAGTGCTAGTCGGACTAGCGGGGTTTATGAGCAGTTCTTC
>-|TRBJ1-1|TRBV24-1|few
CATSDLLRSQRTEAFF
TGTGCCACCAGTGATTTGCTTCGCAGTCAGCGCACTGAAGCTTTCTTT
>-|TRBJ1-1|TRBV11-3|few
CASSSTFGLKAFF
TGTGCCAGCAGCTCGACCTTCGGGCTAAAAGCTTTCTTT
>TRBD2|TRBJ2-2|TRBV12-3/TRBV12-4|few
CASSLRVGGRYTGELFF
TGTGCCAGCAGTTTAAGGGTCGGGGGGAGGTACACCGGGGAGCTGTTTTTT
>-|TRBJ2-4|TRBV11-3|few
CASSLRVGLAKNIQYF
TGTGCCAGCAGCCTCAGAGTGGGTCTAGCCAAAAACATTCAGTACTTC
>-|TRBJ2-5|TRBV5-1|few
CASSSRDLDYERTQYF
TGCGCCAGCAGCTCCCGGGACCTTGACTACGAGAGGACCCAGTACTTC
>-|TRBJ1-1|TRBV7-9|-
CASSHGGQLNTEAFF
TGTGCCAGCAGCCACGGGGGGCAGTTGAACACTGAAGCTTTCTTT
>-|TRBJ2-1|TRBV2|-
CASRDNNNEQFF
TGTGCCAGCCGGGACAACAACAATGAGCAGTTCTTC
>TRBD2|TRBJ2-1|TRBV3-1|few
CASSQENNSGTSYNEQFF
TGTGCCAGCAGCCAAGAAAATAATAGCGGGACTTCCTACAATGAGCAGTTCTTC
>TRBD1|TRBJ2-1|TRBV20-1|few
CSASRGSYNEQFF
TGCAGTGCTAGCAGGGGGTCCTACAATGAGCAGTTCTTC
>TRBD2|TRBJ2-1|TRBV5-6|many
CASSLVAGASHEQFF
TGTGCCAGCAGCTTGGTGGCGGGAGCGTCACATGAGCAGTTCTTC
>TRBD2|TRBJ2-3|TRBV2|-
CASSERTSSTDTQYF
TGTGCCAGCAGTGAACGGACTAGCAGCACAGATACGCAGTATTTT
>-|TRBJ1-2|TRBV6-1|few
CASSDQGANYGYTF
TGTGCCAGCAGTGATCAGGGAGCTAACTATGGCTACACCTTC
>-|TRBJ2-3|TRBV18|many
CASSPTGYGDTQYF
TGTGCCAGCTCACCAACAGGGTACGGAGATACGCAGTATTTT
>TRBD2|TRBJ2-1|TRBV20-1|-
CSAPRGTSDPNEQFF
TGCAGTGCCCCACGGGGGACTAGTGATCCAAATGAGCAGTTCTTC
>-|TRBJ1-5|TRBV25-1|-
CASQAGGNQPQHF
TGTGCCAGCCAGGCGGGGGGCAATCAGCCCCAGCATTTT
>-|TRBJ2-2|TRBV24-1|many
CATSDLTSFGELFF
TGTGCCACCAGTGATTTAACTAGCTTCGGGGAGCTGTTTTTT
>TRBD1|TRBJ2-5|TRBV10-3|-
CAISEITGTGSETQYF
TGTGCCATCAGTGAGATAACCGGGACAGGGTCCGAGACCCAGTACTTC
>-|TRBJ2-7|TRBV3-1|many
CASSLRLANSYEQYF
TGTGCCAGCAGCCTGAGGCTAGCGAACTCCTACGAGCAGTACTTC
>-|TRBJ2-1|TRBV29-1|many
CSVVMEPPYNEQFF
TGCAGCGTTGTGATGGAGCCTCCCTACAATGAGCAGTTCTTC
>TRBD1|TRBJ2-5|TRBV18|few
CASSPGGQGQETQYF
TGTGCCAGCTCACCCGGAGGACAGGGTCAAGAGACCCAGTACTTC
>-|TRBJ2-4|TRBV5-1|many
CASSGSQQGGKNIQYF
TGCGCCAGCAGCGGATCGCAACAGGGAGGCAAAAACATTCAGTACTTC
>-|TRBJ2-3|TRBV29-1|many
CSVGGQGTDTQYF
TGCAGCGTTGGGGGGCAGGGGACAGATACGCAGTATTTT
>-|TRBJ2-2|TRBV11-2|-
CASSPGQNTGELFF
TGTGCCAGCAGCCCGGGACAGAACACCGGGGAGCTGTTTTTT
>TRBD1|TRBJ1-2|TRBV12-3/TRBV12-4|many
CASSTGGAGGYTF
TGTGCCAGCAGTACAGGGGGCGCAGGGGGCTACACCTTC
>-|TRBJ2-3|TRBV12-5|-
CASGFTPRTDTQYF
TGTGCTAGTGGTTTCACCCCACGCACAGATACGCAGTATTTT
>TRBD1|TRBJ1-1|TRBV7-9|-
CASSARDRGRTEAFF
TGTGCCAGCAGCGCCCGGGACAGGGGAAGGACTGAAGCTTTCTTT
>-|TRBJ2-1|TRBV30|few
CAWIESHEQFF
TGTGCCTGGATTGAGTCCCATGAGCAGTTCTTC
>TRBD2|TRBJ2-1|TRBV7-6|few
CASSLEIAGLLYNEQFF
TGTGCCAGCAGCTTAGAAATAGCGGGACTCCTATACAATGAGCAGTTCTTC
>-|TRBJ2-7|TRBV6-6|few
CASRPDYEGGGYEQYF
TGTGCCAGCAGGCCCGACTATGAGGGAGGAGGCTACGAGCAGTACTTC
>TRBD1|TRBJ2-1|TRBV15|many
CATSRAWTGGGNEQFF
TGTGCCACCAGCAGAGCTTGGACAGGGGGGGGAAATGAGCAGTTCTTC
>-|TRBJ2-5|TRBV19|-
CASGIKGWETQYF
TGTGCCAGTGGTATCAAGGGTTGGGAGACCCAGTACTTC
>-|TRBJ1-2|TRBV10-3|-
CAISEVGDYGYTF
TGTGCCATCAGTGAGGTCGGAGACTATGGCTACACCTTC
>TRBD1|TRBJ2-3|TRBV6-1|-
CASSPGTGLTDTQYF
TGTGCCAGCAGCCCCGGGACAGGGTTGACAGATACGCAGTATTTT
>TRBD2|TRBJ2-1|TRBV27|-
CASRPGTSGLDEQFF
TGTGCCAGCAGACCTGGGACTAGCGGTTTGGATGAGCAGTTCTTC
>TRBD2|TRBJ2-1|TRBV4-2|-
CASSQDRLAGVPYNEQFF
TGTGCCAGCAGCCAAGATCGATTAGCGGGAGTACCCTACAATGAGCAGTTCTTC
>TRBD2|TRBJ2-3|TRBV5-6|-
CASSAGLAGLTSTDTQYF
TGTGCCAGCAGCGCGGGACTAGCGGGCCTCACTAGCACAGATACGCAGTATTTT
>-|TRBJ1-5|TRBV5-1|many
CASSFMGDQPQHF
TGCGCCAGCAGCTTTATGGGGGATCAGCCCCAGCATTTT
>TRBD1|TRBJ2-3|TRBV9|-
CASSVIPGQGTDTQYF
TGTGCCAGCAGCGTTATACCGGGACAGGGGACAGATACGCAGTATTTT
>TRBD1|TRBJ1-1|TRBV5-1|many
CASSWGTGEEAFF
TGCGCCAGCAGCTGGGGGACAGGGGAGGAAGCTTTCTTT
>-|TRBJ2-3|TRBV6-2/TRBV6-3|few
CASSYSGTDLDTQYF
TGTGCCAGCAGTTATTCCGGGACCGACTTGGATACGCAGTATTTT
>TRBD2|TRBJ2-3|TRBV7-9|few
CASTSGIIPDTQYF
TGTGCTAGCACTAGCGGGATAATCCCAGATACGCAGTATTTT
>-|TRBJ1-1|TRBV29-1|few
CSVAGGGYTEAFF
TGCAGCGTTGCCGGAGGAGGGTACACTGAAGCTTTCTTT
>-|TRBJ2-2|TRBV5-1|many
CASSLVGPNTGELFF
TGCGCCAGCAGCTTGGTGGGCCCGAACACCGGGGAGCTGTTTTTT
>TRBD1|TRBJ2-1|TRBV10-3|many
CAIWATGGEQFF
TGTGCCATCTGGGCTACAGGGGGAGAGCAGTTCTTC
>-|TRBJ2-5|TRBV7-8|few
CASSLGPTQRPQETQYF
TGTGCCAGCAGCTTAGGTCCAACCCAGCGGCCCCAAGAGACCCAGTACTTC